The subject of this entry is one T cell receptor beta chain. It lacks a known antigen. One base away there is no much larger clone; base qualities are not given. The method behind the library was the immunoSEQ multiplex PCR assay. What TCRdb holds here is the immuneACCESS table cut down to in-frame rearrangements. Part of the clones is not present; checked against another copy, under half of the missing clones reflect an unresolved V gene, and the others are unexplained. This sample comprises around 140,000 clones, roughly 93% of them detected only once. The ten most abundant clones make up 5% to 7% of the sample. Per the germline V gene (reference sequence), DFQATT is the CDR1 and SNEGSKA is the CDR2. The CDR3 spans 12 residues, from the cysteine through the phenylalanine. Solely the CDR3 DNA is kept, with 36 bases framed from the first base. V is shortened by 3 bases, J by 6 bases, and the region joining them spans 11 bases.

This sample was taken from a study of control samples from healthy donors and cancer patients (dated by TCRdb to 2018 to 2020). The sequenced sample consisted of blood. This TCR was sampled from a man aged 18 to 29 in good health. The chain is made from TRBV20-1 and TRBJ1-1; too little of a D gene remains to name it. CDR3 sequence: CSASTRKAEAFF. In nucleotides, the sequence is TGCAGTGCTAGTACTCGCAAGGCTGAAGCTTTCTTT.